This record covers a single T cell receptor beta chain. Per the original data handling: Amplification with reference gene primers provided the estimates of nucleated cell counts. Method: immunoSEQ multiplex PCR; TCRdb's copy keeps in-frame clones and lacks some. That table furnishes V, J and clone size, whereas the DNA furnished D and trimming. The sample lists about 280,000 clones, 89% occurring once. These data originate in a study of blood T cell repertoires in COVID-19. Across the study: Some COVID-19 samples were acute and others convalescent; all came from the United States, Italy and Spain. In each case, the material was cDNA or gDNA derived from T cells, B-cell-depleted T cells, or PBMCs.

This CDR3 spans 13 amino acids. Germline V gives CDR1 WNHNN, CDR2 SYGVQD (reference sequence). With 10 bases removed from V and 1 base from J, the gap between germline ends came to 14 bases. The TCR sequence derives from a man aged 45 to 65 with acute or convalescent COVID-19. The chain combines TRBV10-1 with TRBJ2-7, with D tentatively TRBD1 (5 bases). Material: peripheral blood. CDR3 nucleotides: TGCGCCACCTCCGACAGCCCATCCTACGAGCAGTACTTC. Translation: CATSDSPSYEQYF.